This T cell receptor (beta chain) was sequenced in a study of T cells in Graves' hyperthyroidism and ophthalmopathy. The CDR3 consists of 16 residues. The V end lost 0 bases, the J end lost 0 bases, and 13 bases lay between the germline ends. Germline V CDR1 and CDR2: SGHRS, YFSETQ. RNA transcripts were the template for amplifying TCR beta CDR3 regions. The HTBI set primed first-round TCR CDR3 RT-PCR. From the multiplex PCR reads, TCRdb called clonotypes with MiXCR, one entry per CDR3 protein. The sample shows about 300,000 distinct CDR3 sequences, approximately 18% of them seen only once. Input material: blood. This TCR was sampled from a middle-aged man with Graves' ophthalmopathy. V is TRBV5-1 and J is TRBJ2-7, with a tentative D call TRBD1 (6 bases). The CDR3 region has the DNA TGCGCCAGCAGCTTGGGATTAGGGGGTCCCTCCTACGAGCAGTACTTC. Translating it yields CASSLGLGGPSYEQYF.